This T cell receptor (beta chain) was documented in a study of immune evolution from preneoplasia to lung adenocarcinoma. Study context: HLA loss of heterozygosity: about 7% AIS, 15% MIA, approximately 31% ADC, none AAH. The study, taken as a whole, reports: Later-stage lesions seemingly showed higher T cell density and diversity than normal lung.

This clone has only a few counts. Its antigen is not identified. The V end was cut by 8 bases, the J end by 0 bases, with 11 bases between. The germline gives CDR1 SEHNR, CDR2 FQNEAQ (reference sequence). The CDR3 extends over 14 amino acids. Produced via immunoSEQ multiplex PCR; TCRdb's table is partial and in-frame only. The repertoire consists of roughly 9,000 clones, with 70% to 85% occurring once and the leading ten covering 6.6%. Patients had resection in Japan or China between the mid-2010s and the late 2010s. Nucleic acids came from premalignant or tumor cells enriched by macro-dissection. The V call is TRBV7-9, the J call TRBJ2-4; D unclear. This sequence originates from a person aged 60-80 years with lung adenocarcinoma. The sequencing sample was made of FFPE lung adenocarcinoma in situ tissue. The DNA of the CDR3 is TGTGCCAGCGAGGCCTTCCTAGCCAAAAACATTCAGTACTTC. This encodes CASEAFLAKNIQYF.